A selection of T cell receptor beta chains follows, all from one sample in a study of CD8 T cells in Susac syndrome. TCRdb used MiXCR to reprocess the immunoSEQ multiplex PCR reads, holding one entry per CDR3 protein. The repertoire holds about 71,000 distinct CDR3 sequences, with around 93% as singletons. The sequencing sample was made of CD4+ T cells from PBMCs. Receptors were obtained from a human donor with Susac syndrome. The CDR3 runs from the conserved cysteine through the conserved F or W. A D gene is named only where the DNA matches it firmly. A row's size may be missing; if present it is once, few, many or a size class.

TRBJ1-5 | once | TRBV20-1 | - | CSANSAQGWRQPQHF
TRBJ2-2 | - | TRBV28 | - | CASSLWRGLSGELFF
TRBJ1-1 | once | TRBV6-2/TRBV6-3 | - | CASQGVDTEAFF
TRBJ2-7 | few | TRBV28 | TRBD2 | CASSPSGYEQYF
TRBJ2-1 | - | TRBV12-3/TRBV12-4 | - | CASSFERGSILYEQFF
TRBJ2-3 | - | TRBV7-9 | TRBD1 | CASSQIRGRIWTDTQYF
TRBJ1-3 | - | TRBV18 | - | CASSPPSGNTIYF
TRBJ2-4 | - | TRBV20-1 | TRBD1 | CSAPGQGADKNIQYF
TRBJ2-7 | - | TRBV18 | TRBD2 | CASSPLGRGMSSYEQYF
TRBJ1-4 | - | TRBV4-1 | - | CASSQGGNRTPLDKLFF
TRBJ2-2 | - | TRBV20-1 | TRBD1 | CSARERTGVNTGELFF
TRBJ1-5 | once | TRBV7-2 | - | CASSSQGGSNQPQHF
TRBJ2-3 | - | TRBV3-1 | - | CASSPRRWGSSTDTQYF
TRBJ2-7 | once | TRBV4-2 | - | CASSQDLGTRSGEQYF
TRBJ1-1 | - | TRBV7-3 | - | CASSPVGLTEAFF
TRBJ1-4 | - | TRBV20-1 | TRBD1 | CSARGREGEKLFF
TRBJ2-1 | - | TRBV20-1 | TRBD2 | CSARPLGLAGPYNEQFF
TRBJ1-2 | - | TRBV18 | - | CASSPSGGNYGYTF
TRBJ2-7 | - | TRBV28 | - | CASSEGPSYEQYF
TRBJ2-7 | - | TRBV9 | - | CASSAGVKAYEQYF
TRBJ2-2 | - | TRBV3-1 | TRBD2 | CASSQALGGPNTGELFF
TRBJ2-1 | - | TRBV3-1 | - | CASSQRLVTDNEQFF
TRBJ1-5 | - | TRBV4-3 | - | CASSQDPYSNQPQHF
TRBJ2-7 | - | TRBV12-3/TRBV12-4 | - | CASRIQASYEQYF
TRBJ1-1 | once | TRBV27 | - | CASSSYGGRHPNTEAFF
TRBJ1-1 | once | TRBV29-1 | - | CSVIQVMNTEAFF
TRBJ2-5 | - | TRBV2 | TRBD2 | CASSEASGGFETQYF
TRBJ2-2 | - | TRBV2 | - | CASSEYGSNTGELFF
TRBJ2-3 | - | TRBV7-8 | - | CASSLVSRGSTDTQYF
TRBJ2-1 | - | TRBV14 | - | CASSPQVPGGYNEQFF
TRBJ2-1 | - | TRBV19 | - | CASSAEEGYNEQFF
TRBJ2-7 | - | TRBV6-2/TRBV6-3 | - | CASSYVTARYEQYF
TRBJ2-7 | - | TRBV20-1 | - | CSGGSWYEQYF
TRBJ2-3 | once | TRBV3-1 | TRBD2 | CASSPRGGTDTQYF
TRBJ1-2 | - | TRBV19 | - | CASSIGRGGYTF
TRBJ2-3 | - | TRBV7-9 | TRBD2 | CASRAGGSGDTQYF